What follows are 25 T cell receptor beta chains derived from one specimen sequenced in a study of control samples from healthy donors and cancer patients. TCRdb keeps only in-frame clones here, not all; method: immunoSEQ multiplex PCR. The repertoire includes around 120,000 clones, about 95% of them detected once, and 3.6% sits in the top ten. The source material was blood. These receptors all stem from a man younger than 40 in good health.

The chain couples TRBV27 to TRBJ2-1, with 8 positions matching TRBD1. J was trimmed by 5 bases and V by 2 bases; bases with no gene match: 14. Germline assignment: CDR1 MNHEY and CDR2 SMNVEV (reference sequence). This CDR3 is built from 18 residues. The CDR3 coding sequence is TGTGCCAGCAGTTTACGTGGTCGGCCGGGACAGGAGAACAATGAGCAGTTCTTC. It is translated as CASSLRGRPGQENNEQFF.

The J gene is TRBJ2-2, the V gene TRBV27, with D uncertain. The length of the CDR3 is 15 residues. Germline loops: CDR1 MNHEY, CDR2 SMNVEV (reference sequence). V dropped 2 bases and J dropped 5 bases, with 12 bases sitting between them. The CDR3 DNA reads TGTGCCAGCAGTTTAAGCCCTTTTCGGACCGGGGAGCTGTTTTTT. This translates into CASSLSPFRTGELFF.

The chain is built from TRBV19 and TRBJ2-2; 12 nucleotides align to TRBD2. There are 19 residues in the CDR3. CDR1 and CDR2 from the germline V gene are LNHDA and SQIVND (reference sequence). Trimming took 1 base from V and 4 from J; bases not matched to a gene: 10. This CDR3 reads CASSIGGLILAGGTGELFF. The CDR3 DNA reads TGTGCCAGTAGTATAGGTGGGCTTATACTAGCGGGAGGCACCGGGGAGCTGTTTTTT.

In its sample, this clone was seen once. The chain recombines TRBV29-1 with TRBJ1-3, with 8 positions matching TRBD1. V lost 6 bases, J lost 2 bases, and 6 bases stayed unmatched. The CDR3 is made up of 14 amino acids. Germline CDR1 reads SQVTM; CDR2 reads ANQGSEA. CDR3 in DNA: TGCAGCGTAGTGGACAGGGACGCTGGAAACACCATATATTTT. Its translation: CSVVDRDAGNTIYF.

The chain is built from TRBV7-2 and TRBJ2-2; D call uncertain. The germline V gene has CDR1 SGHTA and CDR2 FQGNSA. This CDR3 has 14 amino acids. V was trimmed by 1 base and J by 3 bases, leaving 6 bases between them. The CDR3 region has the DNA TGTGCCAGCAGCTTAGGGCTGTACACCGGGGAGCTGTTTTTT. This gives the protein CASSLGLYTGELFF. Using reference TRBV7-2 and TRBJ2-2 for the parts outside the CDR3, the full variable domain is GAGVSQSPSNKVTEKGKDVELRCDPISGHTALYWYRQSLGQGLEFLIYFQGNSAPDKSGLPSDRFSAERTGGSVSTLTIQRTQQEDSAVYLCASSLGLYTGELFFGEGSRLTVL.

This sequence joins TRBV21-1 and TRBJ1-5. TRBV21-1 is a documented pseudogene. The CDR3 sequence is 17 residues long. The CDR3 here is CASSKENAEFSNQPQHF. In DNA form, the CDR3 reads TGTGCCAGCAGCAAAGAAAATGCGGAATTTAGCAATCAGCCCCAGCATTTT.

This clone was seen only once. The chain couples TRBV27 to TRBJ2-1; the match to TRBD2 covers 8 bases. Germline trimming cut 5 bases from V and 2 bases from J; bases unmatched to any gene: 2. Germline-derived CDR1 and CDR2 are MNHEY and SMNVEV (reference sequence). The CDR3 length is 14 residues. The CDR3 nucleotides read TGTGCCAGCAGTCTAGCGGGCACCTACAATGAGCAGTTCTTC. Residues: CASSLAGTYNEQFF.

V is TRBV2 and J is TRBJ2-6; no firm D call. V was trimmed by 6 bases and J by 0 bases, leaving 6 bases between them. This CDR3 has 14 amino acids. Per germline, CDR1 SNHLY and CDR2 FYNNEI. DNA of the CDR3: TGTGCCAGCAGACAGAGCTCTGGGGCCAACGTCCTGACTTTC. Translation gives CASRQSSGANVLTF.

The rearrangement uses TRBV7-2 and TRBJ1-1; no clear D. Germline lookup yields CDR1 SGHTA and CDR2 FQGNSA. CDR3 length equals 13 residues. The ends were cut back, 0 bases at V and 1 base at J, with 3 bases in the middle. CDR3 amino acids: CASSLARNTEAFF. The CDR3 DNA sequence: TGTGCCAGCAGCTTAGCCAGGAACACTGAAGCTTTCTTT. The complete variable domain, with remaining parts taken from reference TRBV7-2 and TRBJ1-1, reads GAGVSQSPSNKVTEKGKDVELRCDPISGHTALYWYRQSLGQGLEFLIYFQGNSAPDKSGLPSDRFSAERTGGSVSTLTIQRTQQEDSAVYLCASSLARNTEAFFGQGTRLTVV.

This sequence joins TRBV20-1 and TRBJ2-7; D is unresolved. Between the trimmed V and J ends, which lost 3 bases and 6 bases, there was a span of 9 bases. The CDR3 extends over 11 amino acids. Germline assignment: CDR1 DFQATT and CDR2 SNEGSKA (reference sequence). The CDR3 loop is CSARTTGEQYF. The CDR3 DNA is TGCAGTGCTAGGACCACGGGCGAGCAGTACTTC.

Only one count was recorded for this clone. The V call is TRBV7-9, the J call TRBJ1-5; D not resolved. Trimming took 3 bases from V and 9 from J, leaving 12 bases between them. The CDR3 length is 13 residues. Germline assignment: CDR1 SEHNR and CDR2 FQNEAQ (reference sequence). The CDR3 loop is CASSLYPGRPQHF. As DNA, the CDR3 is TGTGCCAGCAGCTTGTACCCTGGACGGCCCCAGCATTTT.

This clone was seen once. The V and J genes are TRBV4-1 and TRBJ1-1, with D possibly TRBD1 on 5 matching bases. The CDR3 consists of 14 residues. Trimming cost V 2 bases and J 0 bases, with 7 bases left between them. Looked up from germline, CDR1 is MGHRA and CDR2 is YSYEKL. In nucleotides, the CDR3 is TGCGCCAGCAGCCAACTGGGGCTGAACACTGAAGCTTTCTTT. Encoded protein: CASSQLGLNTEAFF.

The CDR3 protein is CASSDSLQPQHF. The DNA of the CDR3 is TGTGCCAGCAGCGACTCCTTGCAGCCCCAGCATTTT. The chain uses TRBV2 and TRBJ1-5; no reliable D call. Trimming left V 6 bases short and J 7 bases short, with 10 bases between. CDR1 is SNHLY and CDR2 is FYNNEI in the germline V gene. This CDR3 has 12 residues. Together with reference TRBV2 and TRBJ1-5, the CDR3 gives the full variable domain: EPEVTQTPSHQVTQMGQEVILRCVPISNHLYFYWYRQILGQKVEFLVSFYNNEISEKSEIFDDQFSVERPDGSNFTLKIRSTKLEDSAMYFCASSDSLQPQHFGDGTRLSIL.

The chain has TRBV7-8 and TRBJ2-5; no clear D gene. CDR3 length equals 12 residues. Looked up from germline, CDR1 is SGHVS and CDR2 is FQNEAQ. Deletions cut 2 bases from V and 8 bases from J, with 9 bases between. The CDR3 reads CASSLPATTQYF. The CDR3 region has the DNA TGTGCCAGCAGCTTACCCGCAACTACCCAGTACTTC.

The V call is TRBV7-9, the J call TRBJ2-7; TRBD1 agrees at 10 bases. V was pared by 5 bases and J by 2 bases, with 12 bases of the junction left unmatched. This CDR3 comprises 17 residues. Germline V gene lookup returns CDR1 SEHNR and CDR2 FQNEAQ (reference sequence). CDR3 sequence: CASSPEIGQGVPYEQYF. The CDR3 DNA reads as TGTGCCAGCAGCCCCGAAATTGGACAGGGGGTCCCCTACGAGCAGTACTTC. The full variable domain, completed using reference TRBV7-9 and TRBJ2-7, is DTGVSQNPRHKITKRGQNVTFRCDPISEHNRLYWYRQTLGQGPEFLTYFQNEAQLEKSRLLSDRFSAERPKGSFSTLEIQRTEQGDSAMYLCASSPEIGQGVPYEQYFGPGTRLTVT.

The chain combines TRBV6-2 or TRBV6-3 with TRBJ1-1, with D perhaps TRBD1 (6 bases). The CDR3 length is 16 residues. Between the trimmed V and J ends, which lost 1 base and 5 bases, there was a span of 17 bases. Germline CDR1 is MNHEY and CDR2 is SVGEGT. For the CDR3, the DNA is TGTGCCAGCAGTTACTGGTCGGGGGCGCTGGGGACTGAAGCTTTCTTT. It is translated as CASSYWSGALGTEAFF.

The chain is built from TRBV18 and TRBJ1-2, with 9 bases lining up with TRBD1. The CDR3 has 16 amino acids. Germline-derived CDR1 and CDR2 are KGHSH and LQKENI. The V segment lost 0 bases and the J segment 7 bases; nucleotides outside the gene matches: 9. Here the CDR3 DNA reads TGTGCCAGCTCACCACCCACAGGGGGCGCTTTTGGTGGCTACACCTTC. Translating it yields CASSPPTGGAFGGYTF.

The chain is built from TRBV3-1 (or the pseudogene TRBV3-2) and TRBJ1-5; 7 bases are shared with TRBD1. This CDR3 has 15 amino acids. V was clipped by 1 base and J by 0 bases; unmatched bases: 0. Germline assignment: CDR1 LGHDT and CDR2 YNNKEL (reference sequence). The CDR3 region has the DNA TGTGCCAGCAGCCAAGGGACAGGTAGCAATCAGCCCCAGCATTTT. Amino acids: CASSQGTGSNQPQHF.

Turning to this clone: Other DNA sequences in the same sample also yield this CDR3. The chain carries TRBV9 and TRBJ1-1, with D uncertain. CDR1 is SGDLS, CDR2 YYNGEE, per germline. The V end was cut by 1 base, the J end by 0 bases, with 7 bases between. The CDR3 is 14 residues long. Here the CDR3 DNA reads TGTGCCAGCAGCGTATCGGGAGTGAACACTGAAGCTTTCTTT. Its translation is CASSVSGVNTEAFF.

V gene TRBV19 combines with J gene TRBJ1-1; D is ambiguous. The CDR3 sequence is 14 residues long. V dropped 3 bases and J dropped 0 bases, with 8 bases sitting between them. Germline CDR1 reads LNHDA; CDR2 reads SQIVND (reference sequence). The CDR3 loop reads CASSIPSLNTEAFF. The DNA for the CDR3 is TGTGCCAGTAGTATCCCCAGTTTGAACACTGAAGCTTTCTTT.

The V and J genes are TRBV6-4 and TRBJ2-1, with D unresolved. In germline, CDR1 is MRHNA, CDR2 SNTAGT. This CDR3 is 16 amino acids long. V lost 4 bases, J lost 1 base, and 14 bases lay in between. CDR3: CASSGSADHSYNEQFF. In DNA, the CDR3 is TGTGCCAGCAGTGGGTCGGCAGATCATTCCTACAATGAGCAGTTCTTC.

The chain couples TRBV5-1 to TRBJ2-7; 9 bases align to TRBD2. With V trimmed by 3 bases and J by 4 bases, 8 bases remained unmatched. Germline V gene sequence: CDR1 SGHRS, CDR2 YFSETQ. CDR3 length: 15 amino acids. In DNA, the CDR3 is TGCGCCAGCAGCTGGACGGCGGGGGGGCCTTACGAGCAGTACTTC. This gives the protein CASSWTAGGPYEQYF. The variable domain in full, completed from reference TRBV5-1 and TRBJ2-7, reads KAGVTQTPRYLIKTRGQQVTLSCSPISGHRSVSWYQQTPGQGLQFLFEYFSETQRNKGNFPGRFSGRQFSNSRSEMNVSTLELGDSALYLCASSWTAGGPYEQYFGPGTRLTVT.

The V call is TRBV6-5, the J call TRBJ2-2; no clear D gene. V was clipped by 2 bases and J by 0 bases, with 7 bases between them. The CDR3 consists of 15 residues. Germline V lookup: CDR1 MNHEY, CDR2 SVGAGI. The CDR3 reads CASSYRASNTGELFF. For the CDR3, the DNA is TGTGCCAGCAGTTACCGGGCGTCGAACACCGGGGAGCTGTTTTTT.

The chain links TRBV7-8 to TRBJ1-3; D unclear. CDR3 length equals 15 residues. Germline values: CDR1 SGHVS, CDR2 FQNEAQ. Trimming took 3 bases from V and 0 from J, leaving 9 bases between them. The CDR3 loop reads CASSFDTISGNTIYF. In DNA form, the CDR3 reads TGTGCCAGCAGCTTCGACACTATCTCTGGAAACACCATATATTTT.

This chain connects TRBV12-3 or TRBV12-4 to TRBJ1-1; D call uncertain. Trimming took off 8 bases at V and 7 bases at J, with 11 bases between the two ends. The CDR3 totals 11 residues. The chain's CDR3 is CASSQAVEAFF. DNA for the CDR3: TGTGCCAGCTCTCAGGCGGTTGAAGCTTTCTTT.